Listed below are T cell receptor beta chains from one sample, sequenced in a study of CD8 T cells in Susac syndrome. TCRdb reprocessed the immunoSEQ multiplex PCR reads via MiXCR and lists one record per CDR3 protein. The sample lists a few hundred thousand distinct CDR3 sequences, 95% occurring once. The specimen sequenced was CD4+ T cells from PBMCs. Receptor source: a human donor with multiple sclerosis. Each CDR3 is given without its conserved first and last residue.

j_call v_call cdr3_aa
TRBJ2-1 TRBV25-1 ASSAQGGSYNEQF
TRBJ1-1 TRBV12-3/TRBV12-4 ASSLVAGGAF
TRBJ2-3 TRBV29-1 SVGGGKWSEWTDTQY
TRBJ1-2 TRBV3-1 ASSQDSVNYGYT
TRBJ2-7 TRBV7-9 ASSLGGYAYEQY
TRBJ2-3 TRBV7-9 ASSPVRVARDTQY
TRBJ2-3 TRBV9 ASSVGSLGPDTQY
TRBJ2-2 TRBV7-9 ASSLAPWDFANTGELF
TRBJ1-2 TRBV20-1 SAREGQLYGYT
TRBJ2-3 TRBV20-1 SIGPRADTQY
TRBJ2-1 TRBV6-6 ASRPGGGGEQF
TRBJ2-5 TRBV15 ATKIGGIETQY
TRBJ2-1 TRBV10-3 AISESTGPPYNEQF
TRBJ1-5 TRBV2 ASSEEGMNQPQH
TRBJ1-1 TRBV11-3 ASSRDLGTEAF
TRBJ2-7 TRBV10-3 AISEVRAHSYEQY
TRBJ1-2 TRBV7-9 ASSSRPGTPSGDNYGYT
TRBJ1-2 TRBV29-1 SVETGEGYT
TRBJ2-4 TRBV12-3/TRBV12-4 ASTSRFRDIQY
TRBJ2-3 TRBV3-1 ASSPRTSGGDTQY
TRBJ1-3 TRBV30 AWSVRASSGNTIY
TRBJ1-2 TRBV27 ASSPLGRSYGYT
TRBJ2-2 TRBV20-1 SARDGKGTGELF
TRBJ2-3 TRBV13 ASSRSGGADTQY
TRBJ2-7 TRBV3-1 ASSPRGAGQFEQY
TRBJ1-2 TRBV30 AWKRRTQYGYT
TRBJ2-5 TRBV25-1 ASSEWETQY
TRBJ2-1 TRBV7-9 ASILISGEQF
TRBJ1-5 TRBV20-1 SARQDNSNQPQH